The sequence of this T cell receptor (beta chain) was determined in a study of cytomegalovirus exposure and HLA in healthy donors. Study-wide points: In the analysis, some V segments, TRBV6-2 and TRBV6-3 included, were excluded as indistinguishable.

To note about this clone: Its antigen remains unknown.

All the people who gave samples were healthy bone marrow donors. 60 Vbeta and 13 Jbeta primers were used in PCR. In the authors' methods: As a later analysis found, there were tens of millions of unique TCR beta chains, of which some 10 million were shared. The table came from immunoSEQ multiplex PCR; TCRdb's copy has only in-frame clones and leaves some out. That table gives V, J and clone size, and the DNA gave D and trimming. The ten most abundant clones cover about 0.61% of a sample with fewer than 100,000 clones. The CDR3 totals 13 residues. Trimming removed 1 base at V and 3 bases at J, with 6 bases between. Germline assignment: CDR1 SEHNR and CDR2 FQNEAQ (reference sequence).

The sample comprised PBMCs. This chain links TRBV7-9 with TRBJ1-1; D uncertain. This TCR derives from a man aged 45 to 65 in good health and CMV-seronegative. The CDR3 spells CASSLVQYTEAFF. CDR3 coding DNA: TGTGCCAGCAGCTTAGTCCAGTACACTGAAGCTTTCTTT. The whole variable domain, remainder taken from reference TRBV7-9 and TRBJ1-1, is DTGVSQNPRHKITKRGQNVTFRCDPISEHNRLYWYRQTLGQGPEFLTYFQNEAQLEKSRLLSDRFSAERPKGSFSTLEIQRTEQGDSAMYLCASSLVQYTEAFFGQGTRLTVV.